Below are 4 T cell receptor beta chains sequenced from a single sample in a study of T cell repertoires in cytomegalovirus infection. Via MiXCR, TCRdb re-called the reads, giving one row per CDR3 protein. The sample shows roughly 150,000 distinct CDR3 sequences, 23% of them seen only once. Sample: PBMCs. The receptors originated from a human donor in good health (CMV status not recorded). Some clones in this sample may be carry-over from other donors' samples.

On this clonotype itself: As the CDR3 is not closed by the conserved phenylalanine or tryptophan, this likely results from a read error. This sequence joins TRBV23-1 and TRBJ2-7, with TRBD2 as a possible D gene (7 bases). TRBV23-1 is reported as an ORF; its role is uncertain. The CDR3 extends over 14 amino acids. V dropped 1 base and J dropped 2 bases, with 9 bases sitting between them. CDR3 coding DNA: TGCGCCAGCAGTCAATGCGGGGGCCCCTACGAGCAGTACTGC. Protein product: CASSQCGGPYEQYC.

This clonotype was detected ten times or more. V is TRBV7-2 and J is TRBJ2-5, with D perhaps TRBD2 (6 bases). The ends were cut back, 3 bases at V and 7 bases at J, with 12 bases in the middle. The CDR3 contains 13 residues. Germline loops: CDR1 SGHTA, CDR2 FQGNSA. DNA of the CDR3: TGTGCCAGCAGCTTTCTAGCGCCGTCGACCCAGTACTTC. Protein product: CASSFLAPSTQYF.

This clonotype turned up a few times. This rearrangement joins TRBV12-3 or TRBV12-4 to TRBJ2-7; D not certain. Trimming pared 6 bases from V and 3 bases from J, leaving 12 bases between. This CDR3 has 13 amino acids. In DNA, the CDR3 is TGTGCCAGCAGACGACAAATGGGCTACGAGCAGTACTTC. Translated, it gives CASRRQMGYEQYF.

This clonotype was observed a handful of times. J is TRBJ2-1 and V is TRBV12-3 or TRBV12-4; D possibly corresponds to TRBD2 (5 bases). V was trimmed by 6 bases and J by 1 base, leaving 10 bases between them. The CDR3 contains 14 residues. CDR3 coding DNA: TGTGCCAGCAGATCTTCGGGGTCCTACAATGAGCAGTTCTTC. Residues: CASRSSGSYNEQFF.